The sequence of this T cell receptor beta chain was determined in a study of shared clonotypes between healthy human individuals. The naive CD8 population came from CD45RO-negative cells selected for CCR7, without terminally differentiated effector memory CD45RA+ cells. TCRdb's copy holds only in-frame clones and misses some; the assay was immunoSEQ multiplex PCR. The data contain about 2.1 million clones, 93% of them singletons. Points on this clone: Different DNA sequences within this sample yield the same CDR3.

Germline CDR1 MDHEN, CDR2 SYDVKM. The CDR3 runs 15 residues. After removal of 2 bases from V and 2 bases from J, the junction contained 3 bases not matched to a gene. This receptor was obtained from a man aged 18 to 29 in good health. Some clones in this sample may be carry-over from other donors' samples. The rearrangement uses TRBV28 and TRBJ2-7, with TRBD2 matching 10 bases. Sequenced: naive CD8+ T cells from PBMCs. The CDR3 DNA follows: TGTGCCAGCAGTTTAGGGCTAGCGGGGGCCTACGAGCAGTACTTC. Translation: CASSLGLAGAYEQYF.